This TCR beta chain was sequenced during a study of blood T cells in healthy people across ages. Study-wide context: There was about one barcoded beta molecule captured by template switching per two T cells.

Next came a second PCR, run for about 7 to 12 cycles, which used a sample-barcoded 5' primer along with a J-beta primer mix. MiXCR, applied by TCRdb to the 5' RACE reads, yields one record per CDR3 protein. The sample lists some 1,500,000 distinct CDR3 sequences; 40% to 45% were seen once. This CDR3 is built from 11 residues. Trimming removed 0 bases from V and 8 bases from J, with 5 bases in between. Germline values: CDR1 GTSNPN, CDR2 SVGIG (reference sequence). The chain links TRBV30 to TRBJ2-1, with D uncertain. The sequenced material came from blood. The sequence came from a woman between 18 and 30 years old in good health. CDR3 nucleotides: TGTGCCTGGAGTGTCTATTATGAGCAGTTCTTC. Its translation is CAWSVYYEQFF.